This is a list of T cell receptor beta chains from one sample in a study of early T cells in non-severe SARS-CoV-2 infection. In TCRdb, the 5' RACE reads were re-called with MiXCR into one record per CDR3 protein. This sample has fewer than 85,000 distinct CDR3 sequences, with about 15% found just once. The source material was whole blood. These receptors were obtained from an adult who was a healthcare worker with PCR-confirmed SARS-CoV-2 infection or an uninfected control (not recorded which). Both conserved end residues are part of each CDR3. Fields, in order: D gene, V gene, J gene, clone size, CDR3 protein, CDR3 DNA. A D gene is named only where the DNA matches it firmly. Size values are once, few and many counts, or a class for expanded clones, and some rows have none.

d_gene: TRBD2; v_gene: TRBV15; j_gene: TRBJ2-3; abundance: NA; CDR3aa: CATSRGRGTSGTDTQYF; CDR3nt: TGTGCCACCAGCCGAGGCCGTGGGACTAGCGGGACAGATACGCAGTATTTT
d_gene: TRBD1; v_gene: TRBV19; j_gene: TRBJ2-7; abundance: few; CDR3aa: CVSSAMGQDSYEQYF; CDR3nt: TGTGTCAGTAGTGCAATGGGACAGGACTCCTACGAGCAGTACTTC
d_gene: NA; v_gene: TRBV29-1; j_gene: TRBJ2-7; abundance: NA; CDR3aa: CSVHLGGTRSYEQYF; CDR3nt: TGCAGCGTCCACCTAGGCGGGACCCGATCCTACGAGCAGTACTTC
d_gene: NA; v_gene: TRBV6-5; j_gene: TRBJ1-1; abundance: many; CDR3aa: CASWETYTEAFF; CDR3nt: TGTGCCAGCTGGGAGACCTACACTGAAGCTTTCTTT
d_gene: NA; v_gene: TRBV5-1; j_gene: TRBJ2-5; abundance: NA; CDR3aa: CASRSREEVAQYF; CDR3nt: TGCGCCAGCAGATCTAGGGAGGAGGTGGCCCAGTACTTC
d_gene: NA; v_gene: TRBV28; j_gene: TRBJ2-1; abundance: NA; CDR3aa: CASNGVTWFF; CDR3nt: TGTGCCAGCAACGGGGTGACATGGTTCTTC
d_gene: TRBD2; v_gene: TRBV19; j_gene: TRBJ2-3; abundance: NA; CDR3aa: CASSINGAGGPDTQYF; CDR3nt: TGTGCCAGTAGTATTAATGGAGCGGGAGGGCCAGATACGCAGTATTTT
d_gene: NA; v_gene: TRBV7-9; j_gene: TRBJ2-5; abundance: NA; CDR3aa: CASTWYAQETQYF; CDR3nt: TGTGCCAGCACCTGGTACGCCCAAGAGACCCAGTACTTC
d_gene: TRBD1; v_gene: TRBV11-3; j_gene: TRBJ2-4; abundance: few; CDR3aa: CASSPLIRGLGVAKNIQYF; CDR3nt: TGTGCCAGCAGCCCACTGATAAGGGGGCTGGGGGTAGCCAAAAACATTCAGTACTTC
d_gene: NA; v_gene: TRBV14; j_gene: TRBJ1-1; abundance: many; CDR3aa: CASSQSTGPGAFF; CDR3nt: TGTGCCAGCAGCCAATCGACAGGACCGGGAGCTTTCTTT
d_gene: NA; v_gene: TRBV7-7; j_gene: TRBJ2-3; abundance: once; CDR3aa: CASSLRVTTGPPTDTQYF; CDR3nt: TGTGCTAGCAGCTTGAGGGTGACGACAGGACCTCCCACAGATACGCAGTATTTT
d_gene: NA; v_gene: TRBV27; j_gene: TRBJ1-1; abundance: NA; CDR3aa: CATLRGTEAFF; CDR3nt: TGTGCCACCCTAAGAGGCACTGAAGCTTTCTTT
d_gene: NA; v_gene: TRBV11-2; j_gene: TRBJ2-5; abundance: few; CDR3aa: CASSSGSPQAQYF; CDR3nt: TGTGCCAGCAGCTCCGGGTCGCCTCAGGCCCAGTACTTC
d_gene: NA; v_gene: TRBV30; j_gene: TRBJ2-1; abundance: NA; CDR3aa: CAWNPVNNEQFF; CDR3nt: TGTGCCTGGAACCCGGTAAACAATGAGCAGTTCTTC
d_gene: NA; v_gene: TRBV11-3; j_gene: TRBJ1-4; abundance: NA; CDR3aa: CASSLRTAPEKLFF; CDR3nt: TGTGCCAGCAGCTTACGGACAGCCCCTGAAAAACTGTTTTTT
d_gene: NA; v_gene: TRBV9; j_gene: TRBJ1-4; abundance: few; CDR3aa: CASSVATSLRSNEKLFF; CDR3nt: TGTGCCAGCAGCGTAGCGACGTCCCTGCGGAGTAATGAAAAACTGTTTTTT
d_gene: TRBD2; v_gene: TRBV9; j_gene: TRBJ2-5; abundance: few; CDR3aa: CASSSTRTGGWETQYF; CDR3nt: TGTGCCAGCAGCTCCACTCGTACGGGAGGGTGGGAGACCCAGTACTTC
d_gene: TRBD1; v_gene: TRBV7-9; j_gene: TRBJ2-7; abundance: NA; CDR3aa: CASSSGTGAPYEQYF; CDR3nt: TGTGCCAGCAGCTCCGGGACAGGGGCCCCCTACGAGCAGTACTTC
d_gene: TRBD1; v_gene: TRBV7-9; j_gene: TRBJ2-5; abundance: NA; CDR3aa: CASGSGTGDWQTQYF; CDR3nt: TGTGCCAGCGGATCTGGGACAGGGGATTGGCAGACCCAGTACTTC
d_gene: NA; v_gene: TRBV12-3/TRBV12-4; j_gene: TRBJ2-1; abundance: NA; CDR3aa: CATATPGMTTQFF; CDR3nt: TGTGCCACAGCCACCCCAGGGATGACTACCCAGTTCTTC
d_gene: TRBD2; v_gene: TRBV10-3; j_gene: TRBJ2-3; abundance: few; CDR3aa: CAISENLAGDVDTQYF; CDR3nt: TGTGCCATCAGTGAGAATCTAGCGGGAGATGTAGATACGCAGTATTTT
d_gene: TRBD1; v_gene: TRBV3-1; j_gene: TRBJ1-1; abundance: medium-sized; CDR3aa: CASSQDPTGANTEAFF; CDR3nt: TGTGCCAGCAGCCAAGATCCGACAGGGGCGAACACTGAAGCTTTCTTT
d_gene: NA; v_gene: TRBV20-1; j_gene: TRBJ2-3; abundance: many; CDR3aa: CSASRQASSTDTQYF; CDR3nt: TGCAGTGCTAGTAGACAGGCCTCTAGCACAGATACGCAGTATTTT
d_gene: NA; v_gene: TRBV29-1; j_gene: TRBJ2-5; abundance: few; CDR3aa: CSVEGTDQETQYF; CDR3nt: TGCAGCGTTGAAGGAACGGATCAAGAGACCCAGTACTTC
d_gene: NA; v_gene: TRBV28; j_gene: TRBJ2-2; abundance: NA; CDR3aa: CASSYGMNTGELFF; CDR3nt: TGTGCCAGCAGTTACGGCATGAACACCGGGGAGCTGTTTTTT
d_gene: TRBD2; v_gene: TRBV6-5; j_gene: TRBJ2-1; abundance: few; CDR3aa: CASSYLTSGGGNEQFF; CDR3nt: TGTGCCAGCAGTTACCTGACTAGCGGGGGGGGAAATGAGCAGTTCTTC
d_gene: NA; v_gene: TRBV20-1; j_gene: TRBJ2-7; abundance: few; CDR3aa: CSAGLTGGVYEQYF; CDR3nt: TGCAGTGCGGGTTTGACAGGAGGGGTCTACGAGCAGTACTTC
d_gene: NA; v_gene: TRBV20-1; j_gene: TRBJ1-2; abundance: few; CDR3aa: CSARDRRGLNYGYTF; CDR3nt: TGCAGTGCTAGAGATCGTCGGGGGCTTAACTATGGCTACACCTTC
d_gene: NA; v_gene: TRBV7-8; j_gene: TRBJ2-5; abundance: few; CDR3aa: CASSLGFGGAETQYF; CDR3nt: TGTGCCAGCAGCTTAGGTTTTGGGGGGGCGGAGACCCAGTACTTC